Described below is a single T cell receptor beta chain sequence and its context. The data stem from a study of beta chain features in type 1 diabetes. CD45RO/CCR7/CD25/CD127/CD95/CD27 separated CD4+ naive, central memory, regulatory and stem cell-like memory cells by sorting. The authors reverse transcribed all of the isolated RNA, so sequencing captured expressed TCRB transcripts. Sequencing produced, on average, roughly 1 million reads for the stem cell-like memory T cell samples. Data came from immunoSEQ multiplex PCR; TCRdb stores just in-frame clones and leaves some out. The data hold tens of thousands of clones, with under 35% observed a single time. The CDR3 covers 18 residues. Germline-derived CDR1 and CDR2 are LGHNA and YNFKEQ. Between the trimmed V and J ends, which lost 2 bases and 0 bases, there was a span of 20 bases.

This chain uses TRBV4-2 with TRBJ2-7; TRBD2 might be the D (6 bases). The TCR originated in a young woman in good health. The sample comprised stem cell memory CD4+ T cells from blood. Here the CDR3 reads CASSQWILGRGRSYEQYF. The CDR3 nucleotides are TGTGCCAGCAGCCAATGGATTTTAGGGCGGGGCCGCTCCTACGAGCAGTACTTC.